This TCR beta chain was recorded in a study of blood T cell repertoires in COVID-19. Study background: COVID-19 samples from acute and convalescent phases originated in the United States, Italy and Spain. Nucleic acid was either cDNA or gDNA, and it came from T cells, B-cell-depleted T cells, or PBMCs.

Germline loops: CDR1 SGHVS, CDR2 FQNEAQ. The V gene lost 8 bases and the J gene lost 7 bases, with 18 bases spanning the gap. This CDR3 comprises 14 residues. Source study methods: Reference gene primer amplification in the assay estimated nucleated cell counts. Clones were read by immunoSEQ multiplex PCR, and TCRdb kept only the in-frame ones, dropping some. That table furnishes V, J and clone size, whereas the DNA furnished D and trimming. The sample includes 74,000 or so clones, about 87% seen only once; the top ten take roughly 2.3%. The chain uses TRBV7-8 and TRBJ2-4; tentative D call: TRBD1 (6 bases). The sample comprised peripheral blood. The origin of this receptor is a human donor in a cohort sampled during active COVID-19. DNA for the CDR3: TGTGCCAGCGGCCCGGACAGCCAAGGGAACATTCAGTACTTC. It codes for CASGPDSQGNIQYF.